The 16 T cell receptor beta chains below were found in one sample sequenced in a study of technical replicates of blood from a handful of donors. Some clones are missing from TCRdb's copy, which holds only in-frame ones; the method was immunoSEQ multiplex PCR. The data contain 45,000 to 55,000 clones, approximately 95% of them singletons. The specimen was T cells isolated from PBMCs. These receptors were taken from a human donor in good health.

This chain uses TRBV7-9 with TRBJ2-7, with 7 bases lining up with TRBD1. The CDR3 runs 15 residues. Germline CDR1 and CDR2: SEHNR and FQNEAQ (reference sequence). V shed 3 bases, J shed 1 base, and the junction held 6 bases outside the gene matches. The CDR3 protein is CASSFQDRLSYEQYF. The CDR3 DNA reads TGTGCCAGCAGCTTTCAGGACAGGTTGTCCTACGAGCAGTACTTC.

This chain connects TRBV30 to TRBJ1-1; D may be TRBD1 (6 bases). CDR3 length: 12 amino acids. Trimming cost V 3 bases and J 7 bases, with 12 bases left between them. Germline V lookup: CDR1 GTSNPN, CDR2 SVGIG (reference sequence). The DNA of the CDR3 is TGTGCCTGGAGCGAGGACAGATTTGAAGCTTTCTTT. Translation: CAWSEDRFEAFF.

The CDR3 nucleotides read TGTGCCAGTAGTATAGATCTCACACGATTGAACACTGAAGCTTTCTTT. Its protein product is CASSIDLTRLNTEAFF. The gene calls are TRBV19 and TRBJ1-1; D is ambiguous. Trimming stripped 0 bases from V and 0 bases from J, with 11 bases between. This CDR3 spans 16 amino acids. The V gene's germline CDR1 is LNHDA and CDR2 SQIVND (reference sequence).

This chain uses TRBV29-1 with TRBJ2-5; 7 bases align to TRBD1. The V and J ends lost 7 bases and 2 bases, in that order; junction bases with no gene match: 4. The germline V gene has CDR1 SQVTM and CDR2 ANQGSEA. This CDR3 has 12 residues. The CDR3 region has the DNA TGCAGCGCTGGACAGGCACAAGAGACCCAGTACTTC. Its protein is CSAGQAQETQYF.

This rearrangement joins TRBV6-5 to TRBJ1-2; 8 bases align to TRBD1. The CDR3 loop spans 16 amino acids. V lost 1 base and J lost 8; bases outside the gene matches: 12. The germline gives CDR1 MNHEY, CDR2 SVGAGI. The CDR3 loop reads CASSYFSPQGARGYTF. CDR3 nucleotide sequence: TGTGCCAGCAGTTACTTTAGCCCCCAGGGGGCTCGGGGCTACACCTTC.

This sequence joins TRBV7-3 and TRBJ1-1; D is possibly TRBD1 (5 bases). The CDR3 has 13 residues. CDR1 is SGHTA and CDR2 is FQGTGA in the germline V gene. The V and J ends lost 3 bases and 3 bases respectively, with 8 bases between them. The CDR3 DNA is TGTGCCAGCAGCTTGGGGCCGGACACTGAAGCTTTCTTT. It translates to CASSLGPDTEAFF.

The rearrangement uses TRBV7-6 and TRBJ2-2, with 10 bases that match TRBD1. Looked up from germline, CDR1 is SGHVS and CDR2 is FNYEAQ. This CDR3 comprises 15 residues. Losses at the gene ends were 5 bases for V and 4 bases for J; bases not matched to a gene: 4. The CDR3 DNA is TGTGCCAGCAGCAGACAGGGGGCCGGCACCGGGGAGCTGTTTTTT. Translating it yields CASSRQGAGTGELFF.

The chain uses TRBV19 and TRBJ2-7; D possibly corresponds to TRBD1 (5 bases). Germline V gene sequence: CDR1 LNHDA, CDR2 SQIVND (reference sequence). V gave up 3 bases and J gave up 0 bases, with 15 bases separating them. This CDR3 contains 16 residues. CDR3 nucleotide sequence: TGTGCCAGTAGTATTTTCGACAGTGGGTACTCCTACGAGCAGTACTTC. Amino acid sequence: CASSIFDSGYSYEQYF. The full variable domain, its missing parts supplied by reference TRBV19 and TRBJ2-7, is DGGITQSPKYLFRKEGQNVTLSCEQNLNHDAMYWYRQDPGQGLRLIYYSQIVNDFQKGDIAEGYSVSREKKESFPLTVTSAQKNPTAFYLCASSIFDSGYSYEQYFGPGTRLTVT.

The CDR3 coding sequence is TGTGCCAGCAGCTTAGACGGCGGGAGGTACAATGAGCAGTTCTTC. Protein: CASSLDGGRYNEQFF. The chain employs TRBV7-3 and TRBJ2-1; 8 positions match TRBD2. The CDR3 length is 15 residues. The ends lost 2 bases at V and 4 bases at J; junction bases unmatched: 4. Germline CDR1 reads SGHTA; CDR2 reads FQGTGA.

This clone has only one observation. The CDR3 loop reads CASSRGQGALRYGYTF. In DNA form, the CDR3 reads TGTGCCAGTAGTAGAGGACAGGGGGCGCTTCGCTATGGCTACACCTTC. The chain is built from TRBV19 and TRBJ1-2; 11 nucleotides match TRBD1. Germline V CDR1 and CDR2: LNHDA, SQIVND (reference sequence). This CDR3 comprises 16 residues. J was trimmed by 4 bases and V by 4 bases; bases with no gene match: 8. Supplemented by reference TRBV19 and TRBJ1-2, the full variable domain reads DGGITQSPKYLFRKEGQNVTLSCEQNLNHDAMYWYRQDPGQGLRLIYYSQIVNDFQKGDIAEGYSVSREKKESFPLTVTSAQKNPTAFYLCASSRGQGALRYGYTFGSGTRLTVV.

This sequence joins TRBV2 and TRBJ2-7; 7 bases match TRBD1. Germline V gene lookup returns CDR1 SNHLY and CDR2 FYNNEI. The CDR3 spans 11 residues. V gave up 8 bases and J gave up 3 bases; unmatched junction bases: 1. This CDR3 reads CASRDSYEQYF. The CDR3 DNA reads TGTGCCAGCCGGGACAGCTACGAGCAGTACTTC.

The V gene is TRBV28, the J gene TRBJ2-5; 9 nucleotides align to TRBD1. V was clipped by 6 bases and J by 6 bases; unmatched bases: 8. Germline-derived CDR1 and CDR2 are MDHEN and SYDVKM. The CDR3 consists of 14 residues. The CDR3 DNA follows: TGTGCCAGCAGGACTCGGGACAGGGACCAGACCCAGTACTTC. Its protein is CASRTRDRDQTQYF. The variable domain in full, with the rest retrieved from reference TRBV28 and TRBJ2-5, is DVKVTQSSRYLVKRTGEKVFLECVQDMDHENMFWYRQDPGLGLRLIYFSYDVKMKEKGDIPEGYSVSREKKERFSLILESASTNQTSMYLCASRTRDRDQTQYFGPGTRLLVL.

The J gene is TRBJ1-1, the V gene TRBV19; no firm D call. There are 14 residues in the CDR3. V lost 5 bases and J lost 2, with 12 bases in between. Germline CDR1 is LNHDA and CDR2 is SQIVND (reference sequence). As DNA, the CDR3 is TGTGCCAGTAGTTTTTGGGCTGATAACACTGAAGCTTTCTTT. It is translated as CASSFWADNTEAFF.

This chain links TRBV30 with TRBJ2-7; D is possibly TRBD2 (5 bases). CDR1 and CDR2 (germline): GTSNPN, SVGIG (reference sequence). V dropped 2 bases and J dropped 6 bases, with 8 bases sitting between them. CDR3 length: 11 amino acids. The DNA for the CDR3 is TGTGCCTGGAGTCGGACTTTCGAGCAGTACTTC. Translating it yields CAWSRTFEQYF.

This rearrangement joins TRBV7-9 to TRBJ2-5, with D possibly being TRBD1 (6 bases). Trimming shortened V by 5 bases and J by 2 bases, and 12 bases separated the two germline ends. The germline V gene encodes CDR1 SEHNR and CDR2 FQNEAQ (reference sequence). The CDR3 sequence is 14 residues long. CDR3 region: CASSIETGQETQYF. The CDR3 DNA reads as TGTGCCAGCAGCATAGAGACAGGACAAGAGACCCAGTACTTC.

The chain uses TRBV5-6 and TRBJ1-2; 9 bases line up with TRBD1. Trimming took 4 bases from V and 4 from J; bases not matched to a gene: 8. This CDR3 has 15 residues. CDR1 is SGHDT and CDR2 is YYEEEE in the germline V gene. This chain's CDR3 is CASSDGTGKPYGYTF. CDR3 DNA sequence: TGTGCCAGCAGCGACGGGACAGGGAAACCCTATGGCTACACCTTC.